Presented here are 11 T cell receptor beta chains from one specimen sequenced in a study of cytomegalovirus exposure and HLA in healthy donors. Only in-frame clones appear in the TCRdb table, and some are missing; sequencing was by immunoSEQ multiplex PCR. In the table there are around 150,000 clones, approximately 86% of which are singletons. Sequenced: PBMCs. Every receptor here comes from a man between 25 and 39 years old in good health and CMV-seropositive.

V gene TRBV9 combines with J gene TRBJ2-3; 12 nucleotides line up with TRBD2. V lost 3 bases, J lost 2 bases, and 4 bases stayed unmatched. Germline loops: CDR1 SGDLS, CDR2 YYNGEE. This CDR3 is built from 16 residues. The CDR3 is CASSDLAGGPTDTQYF. The CDR3, as DNA: TGTGCCAGCAGCGATCTAGCGGGGGGGCCCACAGATACGCAGTATTTT.

The chain combines TRBV10-3 with TRBJ1-2; 8 nucleotides align to TRBD1. This CDR3 contains 13 residues. Per the germline V gene, CDR1 is ENHRY and CDR2 is SYGVKD. The V segment lost 7 bases and the J segment 7 bases; nucleotides outside the gene matches: 8. The CDR3 here is CAITTGGGSGYTF. The CDR3, as DNA: TGTGCCATCACCACAGGGGGAGGGAGTGGCTACACCTTC.

The rearrangement uses TRBV5-4 and TRBJ1-4; the match to TRBD1 covers 10 bases. The J segment lost 2 bases and the V segment lost 4 bases, leaving 5 bases of the junction unmatched. The CDR3 loop spans 16 amino acids. Germline CDR1 SGHNT, CDR2 YYREEE (reference sequence). CDR3 DNA: TGTGCCAGCAGCAGGGGGACAGGGGTGACTAATGAAAAACTGTTTTTT. Translating gives CASSRGTGVTNEKLFF.

This clone was seen only a few times. The chain carries TRBV18 and TRBJ1-5, with TRBD1 matching 9 bases. Germline trimming cut 4 bases from V and 5 bases from J; bases unmatched to any gene: 0. This CDR3 comprises 13 residues. From germline, CDR1 is KGHSH and CDR2 LQKENI. Here the CDR3 DNA reads TGTGCCAGCTCACGGGACAGGGATCAGCCCCAGCATTTT. Its translation is CASSRDRDQPQHF.

The CDR3 loop is CASSYGTGDYEQYF. The CDR3 region has the DNA TGTGCCAGCAGCTACGGGACAGGGGATTACGAGCAGTACTTC. The rearrangement links TRBV7-8 to TRBJ2-7; 10 nucleotides line up with TRBD1. Germline V CDR1 and CDR2: SGHVS, FQNEAQ. V was clipped by 4 bases and J by 4 bases; unmatched bases: 4. The CDR3 is made up of 14 amino acids.

The rearrangement joins TRBV25-1 to TRBJ1-2, with D maybe TRBD1 (5 bases). CDR3 length: 12 amino acids. CDR1 is MGHDK, CDR2 SYGVNS, per germline. Between the trimmed V and J ends, which lost 6 bases and 0 bases, there was a span of 5 bases. The CDR3 spells CASRTANYGYTF. CDR3 nucleotide sequence: TGTGCCAGCAGGACAGCTAACTATGGCTACACCTTC.

This chain joins TRBV7-8 and TRBJ2-3; 7 nucleotides agree with TRBD1. Germline V lookup: CDR1 SGHVS, CDR2 FQNEAQ. V trimming: 5 bases; J trimming: 2 bases; junction bases outside the gene matches: 13. This CDR3 has 17 residues. CDR3 in amino acids: CASSLSRGGLPTDTQYF. The CDR3 coding sequence is TGTGCCAGCAGCCTCTCACGAGGGGGCCTCCCCACAGATACGCAGTATTTT.

For this clone: An end of the junction does not agree with germline; a read error may underlie this. The chain joins TRBV7-7 to TRBJ1-4, with unresolved D. This CDR3 is built from 15 residues. The V gene's germline CDR1 is SSHAT and CDR2 FNYEAQ (reference sequence). DNA of the CDR3: TGTGCTAGCAGCTCTGAGCGGGCATCGAATGAAAAACTGTTTTTT. Encoded protein: CASSSERASNEKLFF.

V and J are TRBV6-5 and TRBJ2-7; D perhaps matches TRBD1 (5 bases). The germline gives CDR1 MNHEY, CDR2 SVGAGI. The CDR3 covers 16 residues. V lost 2 bases and J lost 3, with 17 bases in between. Here the CDR3 reads CASSYRKQDINYEQYF. In DNA form, the CDR3 reads TGTGCCAGCAGTTACCGGAAACAGGATATAAACTACGAGCAGTACTTC.

The gene calls are TRBV7-8 and TRBJ2-3, with 8 bases lining up with TRBD1. Germline loops: CDR1 SGHVS, CDR2 FQNEAQ. Unmatched junction bases numbered 11, after V lost 1 base and J lost 2 bases. CDR3 length: 18 residues. The CDR3 is CASSLDRPGTGVTDTQYF. The CDR3 nucleotides read TGTGCCAGCAGCTTAGATAGGCCAGGGACAGGCGTCACAGATACGCAGTATTTT.

The chain is built from TRBV6-5 and TRBJ2-7, with a possible D match to TRBD2 (5 bases). CDR3 length: 16 residues. The V gene lost 2 bases and the J gene lost 6 bases, with 20 bases spanning the gap. Germline lookup yields CDR1 MNHEY and CDR2 SVGAGI. The CDR3 DNA reads TGTGCCAGCAGTTACCGGACGGACTTCTTTGGGTCCGAGCAGTACTTC. This encodes CASSYRTDFFGSEQYF.